This T cell receptor beta chain was sequenced during a study of OX40 agonist ivuxolimab in advanced cancers. Study in general: Recorded diagnoses for dose-escalation patients were hepatocellular carcinoma, melanoma, renal cell or head and neck cancer.

This CDR3 region has 15 residues. V dropped 0 bases and J dropped 5; count of bases not matched to a gene: 6. Germline-derived CDR1 and CDR2 are SEHNR and FQNEAQ (reference sequence). As to this clone: Its antigen is currently unknown.

Study outcomes and limitations: CD8+ T cells were the subset that, on average, had more expanded clones than CD4+.

Autoimmune disease history or systemic immunosuppression barred patients. Assay: immunoSEQ multiplex PCR; the TCRdb copy retains only in-frame clones and omits some. Of fewer than 30,000 clones listed, 85% are singletons. This sequence originates from an adult with an advanced solid tumor such as melanoma, head and neck, liver or kidney cancer. This specimen was CD4+ or CD8+ T cells sorted from blood, taken in a trial of the OX40 agonist ivuxolimab. The gene calls are TRBV7-9 and TRBJ2-7, with TRBD2 matching 8 bases. CDR3 coding DNA: TGTGCCAGCAGCTTAGCGCGCGCTAGCGGGCACGAGCAGTACTTC. Its protein is CASSLARASGHEQYF.